Presented here are 3 T cell receptor beta chains from one specimen sequenced in a study of blood T cell repertoires in COVID-19. Repertoires were generated with immunoSEQ multiplex PCR, while TCRdb's copy carries only in-frame clones and drops some. The table has approximately 220,000 clones, around 82% seen once. What was sequenced was peripheral blood. The receptor set was obtained from a woman between 50 and 59 years old with acute or convalescent COVID-19.

Of note for this clone: One end of the junction does not line up with germline, which may come from a read error. This sequence joins TRBV4-1 and TRBJ2-7, with 9 bases fitting TRBD1. The CDR3 consists of 16 residues. Germline CDR1 MGHRA, CDR2 YSYEKL. The CDR3 spells CASSEDLGQGGYEQYF. CDR3 in DNA: TGCGCCAGCAGCGAAGACTTGGGACAGGGAGGGTACGAGCAGTACTTC.

The chain links TRBV15 to TRBJ1-2; D unclear. The CDR3 contains 13 residues. Germline CDR1 LNHNV, CDR2 YYDKDF (reference sequence). Trimming removed 1 base from V and 3 bases from J, with 6 bases in between. CDR3 DNA sequence: TGTGCCACCAGCAGAGGACAAGACTATGGCTACACCTTC. As protein: CATSRGQDYGYTF.

V gene TRBV27 combines with J gene TRBJ1-2; TRBD1 matches 7 bases. Losses at the gene ends were 8 bases for V and 0 bases for J; bases not matched to a gene: 6. The CDR3 runs to 14 residues. From germline, CDR1 is MNHEY and CDR2 SMNVEV (reference sequence). The CDR3 reads CASARGQANYGYTF. The CDR3 DNA sequence: TGTGCCAGCGCCCGTGGACAGGCTAACTATGGCTACACCTTC.